The 23 T cell receptor beta chains below all came from one sample that was sequenced in a study of blood T cell repertoires in COVID-19. Some clones are missing from TCRdb's copy, which holds only in-frame ones; the method was immunoSEQ multiplex PCR. Here the sample spans around 470,000 clones, 80% to 90% being singletons. Sequencing used peripheral blood. Receptor source: a man aged 18 to 29 with COVID-19, enrolled during active disease.

The chain carries TRBV6-5 and TRBJ2-7, with D possibly TRBD2 on 6 matching bases. V was pared by 8 bases and J by 0 bases, with 14 bases between. CDR3 size: 14 residues. The germline V gene has CDR1 MNHEY and CDR2 SVGAGI. The CDR3 nucleotides are TGTGCCAGCCGCTGGAGGGGAAGCTCCTACGAGCAGTACTTC. Translation gives CASRWRGSSYEQYF.

V gene TRBV10-1 combines with J gene TRBJ2-3; D might be TRBD2 (6 bases). Germline V CDR1 and CDR2: WNHNN, SYGVQD (reference sequence). V was clipped by 3 bases and J by 1 base, with 8 bases between them. There are 14 residues in the CDR3. The CDR3 DNA reads as TGCGCCAGCAGTGACGGGAGAGGCACAGATACGCAGTATTTT. Translation gives CASSDGRGTDTQYF.

The chain couples TRBV11-2 to TRBJ2-2; 7 positions agree with TRBD1. J lost 4 bases, V lost 2 bases, and 4 bases had no gene match. The CDR3 totals 15 residues. Germline V gene lookup returns CDR1 SGHAT and CDR2 FQNNGV. The CDR3 DNA reads as TGTGCCAGCAGCTTACGACAGGGTCGCACCGGGGAGCTGTTTTTT. Residues: CASSLRQGRTGELFF. The full variable domain, its missing parts supplied by reference TRBV11-2 and TRBJ2-2, is EAGVAQSPRYKIIEKRQSVAFWCNPISGHATLYWYQQILGQGPKLLIQFQNNGVVDDSQLPKDRFSAERLKGVDSTLKIQPAKLEDSAVYLCASSLRQGRTGELFFGEGSRLTVL.

This clone was detected only once. J is TRBJ2-1 and V is TRBV16; TRBD1 agrees at 10 bases. Per germline, CDR1 KGHSY and CDR2 FQNENV. This CDR3 is built from 15 residues. With V trimmed by 2 bases and J by 3 bases, 1 base remained unmatched. CDR3 in amino acids: CASSQGTGVYNEQFF. The CDR3 nucleotides read TGTGCCAGCAGCCAAGGGACAGGGGTCTACAATGAGCAGTTCTTC.

The V and J genes are TRBV3-1 (or the pseudogene TRBV3-2) and TRBJ2-5; 14 bases map to TRBD2. V gave up 4 bases and J gave up 7 bases; unmatched junction bases: 8. The CDR3 sequence is 16 residues long. Germline V gene sequence: CDR1 LGHDT, CDR2 YNNKEL (reference sequence). CDR3 in amino acids: CASSPGLAGAKGTQYF. The CDR3 nucleotides are TGTGCCAGCAGCCCGGGACTAGCGGGGGCCAAAGGGACCCAGTACTTC.

The chain links TRBV12-3 or TRBV12-4 to TRBJ1-5; D call uncertain. V was clipped by 3 bases and J by 6 bases, with 3 bases between them. The CDR3 covers 11 residues. The CDR3: CASSFGQPQHF. DNA for the CDR3: TGTGCCAGCAGTTTCGGTCAGCCCCAGCATTTT.

The chain employs TRBV10-2 and TRBJ2-5, with a weak D call TRBD2 (7 bases). This CDR3 comprises 14 residues. V lost 6 bases and J 0 bases, leaving 11 bases between the germline ends. Germline CDR1 is WSHSY and CDR2 is SAAADI. CDR3 bases: TGCGCCAGCAGGAGGGGGGGGAACCAAGAGACCCAGTACTTC. It specifies CASRRGGNQETQYF.

The sample holds one count of this clone. The V and J genes are TRBV19 and TRBJ2-7; no clear D gene. Germline V gives CDR1 LNHDA, CDR2 SQIVND (reference sequence). Trimming removed 5 bases at V and 3 bases at J, with 17 bases between. CDR3 length equals 15 residues. The CDR3 loop reads CASSPLPGLDYEQYF. The CDR3 nucleotides are TGTGCCAGTAGTCCGTTACCGGGTCTTGACTACGAGCAGTACTTC.

The CDR3 sequence is CASSMPPGDGYTF. Written as DNA, the CDR3 is TGTGCCAGTAGTATGCCTCCGGGGGATGGCTACACCTTC. V gene TRBV19 combines with J gene TRBJ1-2; weak D call: TRBD1 (5 bases). The CDR3 extends over 13 amino acids. The germline gives CDR1 LNHDA, CDR2 SQIVND (reference sequence). Trimming shortened V by 3 bases and J by 6 bases, and 11 bases separated the two germline ends. The full variable domain, completed using reference TRBV19 and TRBJ1-2, is DGGITQSPKYLFRKEGQNVTLSCEQNLNHDAMYWYRQDPGQGLRLIYYSQIVNDFQKGDIAEGYSVSREKKESFPLTVTSAQKNPTAFYLCASSMPPGDGYTFGSGTRLTVV.

The CDR3 bases are TGTGCCAGTGTGGCTTCGGGTGTCACTGAAGCTTTCTTT. It translates to CASVASGVTEAFF. The chain couples TRBV19 to TRBJ1-1; D ambiguous. Trimming left V 8 bases short and J 4 bases short, with 14 bases between. Germline CDR1 and CDR2: LNHDA and SQIVND (reference sequence). This CDR3 is 13 amino acids long.

The chain uses TRBV19 and TRBJ2-7, with D maybe TRBD2 (5 bases). Germline V gives CDR1 LNHDA, CDR2 SQIVND (reference sequence). The ends were cut back, 3 bases at V and 0 bases at J, with 12 bases in the middle. The CDR3 consists of 15 residues. The CDR3 reads CASSIGEGSSYEQYF. CDR3 DNA: TGTGCCAGTAGTATCGGAGAGGGAAGCTCCTACGAGCAGTACTTC. The whole variable domain, filled in from reference TRBV19 and TRBJ2-7, reads DGGITQSPKYLFRKEGQNVTLSCEQNLNHDAMYWYRQDPGQGLRLIYYSQIVNDFQKGDIAEGYSVSREKKESFPLTVTSAQKNPTAFYLCASSIGEGSSYEQYFGPGTRLTVT.

CDR3 coding DNA: TGTGCCTCGGGACAGGGGGTTAACACTGAAGCTTTCTTT. Its translation: CASGQGVNTEAFF. The chain couples TRBV7-6 to TRBJ1-1, with 11 bases fitting TRBD1. Germline lookup yields CDR1 SGHVS and CDR2 FNYEAQ. This CDR3 is built from 13 residues. Losses at the gene ends were 11 bases for V and 2 bases for J; bases not matched to a gene: 4.

This chain connects TRBV5-1 to TRBJ2-5, with TRBD1 identical over 8 bases. V lost 4 bases to trimming and J lost 3 bases; unmatched junction nucleotides: 5. CDR1 SGHRS and CDR2 YFSETQ come from the germline V gene. This CDR3 comprises 14 residues. CDR3 DNA: TGCGCCAGCAGCGTAGACAGGGGTGAAGAGACCCAGTACTTC. Translating it yields CASSVDRGEETQYF.

In regard to this clone: The identical CDR3 is also encoded by other nucleotide sequences in the sample. This chain joins TRBV3-1 (or the pseudogene TRBV3-2) and TRBJ2-1; 10 bases match TRBD2. The CDR3 is made up of 14 amino acids. The trim removed 1 base at V and 6 bases at J, leaving 0 bases unmatched. Germline lookup yields CDR1 LGHDT and CDR2 YNNKEL (reference sequence). CDR3 amino acids: CASSQGLAGNEQFF. The CDR3 DNA follows: TGTGCCAGCAGCCAAGGACTAGCGGGCAATGAGCAGTTCTTC.

V and J are TRBV5-1 and TRBJ2-3; D is unresolved. The V and J ends lost 0 bases and 1 base respectively, with 12 bases between them. This CDR3 contains 16 residues. CDR1 and CDR2 (germline): SGHRS, YFSETQ. CDR3 coding DNA: TGCGCCAGCAGCTTGGGCCAGGTCGGCGGCACAGATACGCAGTATTTT. Translated: CASSLGQVGGTDTQYF.

V usage is TRBV14 and J usage is TRBJ2-5; maybe TRBD1 (5 bases). The CDR3 loop spans 16 amino acids. In germline, CDR1 is SGHDN, CDR2 FVKESK. V lost 0 bases, J lost 1 base, and 12 bases lay in between. The CDR3 nucleotides read TGTGCCAGCAGCCAAGACGCAGGGATCCTCCAAGAGACCCAGTACTTC. As protein: CASSQDAGILQETQYF.

A single count supports this clone. The chain employs TRBV18 and TRBJ2-7; maybe TRBD1 (5 bases). Per germline, CDR1 KGHSH and CDR2 LQKENI. The CDR3 is 14 amino acids. V lost 2 bases, J lost 4 bases, and 12 bases lay in between. CDR3 loop: CASSPSQGSYEQYF. CDR3 coding DNA: TGTGCCAGCTCACCATCCCAGGGATCGTACGAGCAGTACTTC.

V gene TRBV3-1 (or the pseudogene TRBV3-2) combines with J gene TRBJ1-5; D not certain. The V and J ends lost 1 base and 6 bases respectively, with 7 bases between them. This CDR3 comprises 13 residues. Germline loops: CDR1 LGHDT, CDR2 YNNKEL (reference sequence). The CDR3, as DNA: TGTGCCAGCAGCCAAGGGGCGACTCAGCCCCAGCATTTT. Amino acid sequence: CASSQGATQPQHF.

The chain has TRBV4-2 and TRBJ1-4, with D tentatively TRBD1 (6 bases). The CDR3 extends over 16 amino acids. Germline V gene lookup returns CDR1 LGHNA and CDR2 YNFKEQ. The ends were cut back, 4 bases at V and 7 bases at J, with 19 bases in the middle. The CDR3 sequence is CASSPAGGAPFEKLFF. CDR3 sequence (DNA): TGTGCCAGCAGCCCAGCGGGGGGGGCCCCTTTTGAAAAACTGTTTTTT.

V gene TRBV28 combines with J gene TRBJ1-6; the D is unclear. The germline CDR1 and CDR2 sequences are MDHEN and SYDVKM. Trimming stripped 1 base from V and 10 bases from J, with 14 bases between. CDR3 size: 15 residues. Written as DNA, the CDR3 is TGTGCCAGCAGTTTATTTGCCAGAGGTATATCACCCCTCCACTTT. This codes for CASSLFARGISPLHF.

This clone occurred once. This rearrangement joins TRBV6-5 to TRBJ2-2; 7 bases match TRBD1. This CDR3 has 14 residues. CDR1 is MNHEY, CDR2 SVGAGI, per germline. The V and J ends lost 6 bases and 7 bases, in that order; junction bases with no gene match: 8. The CDR3 DNA reads TGTGCCAGCAGCCTAGAACAGGGGATCGGGGAGCTGTTTTTT. Its translation: CASSLEQGIGELFF.

This clone occurred once. The CDR3 DNA sequence: TGTGCCAGCAGCCTAACGACATGGGAAGAGACCCAGTACTTC. The encoded protein is CASSLTTWEETQYF. This chain connects TRBV6-2 or TRBV6-3 to TRBJ2-5; no firm D call. V shed 6 bases and J shed 3 bases, with 14 bases lying between them. Germline CDR1 MNHEY, CDR2 SVGEGT. This CDR3 comprises 14 residues.

The rearrangement links TRBV2 to TRBJ2-2; TRBD1 might be the D (5 bases). Trimming removed 4 bases from V and 4 bases from J, with 16 bases in between. The CDR3 covers 16 residues. CDR1 and CDR2 from the germline V gene are SNHLY and FYNNEI. The CDR3 nucleotides are TGTGCCAGCAGTGTCAGGGAAGTCGGCGCCACCGGGGAGCTGTTTTTT. Translation gives CASSVREVGATGELFF.